The rows below give T cell receptor beta chains drawn from one sample of a study of OX40 agonist ivuxolimab in advanced cancers. Generated by immunoSEQ multiplex PCR, the TCRdb table keeps only in-frame clones and is missing some. The table records approximately 70,000 clones, roughly 90% of them present only once. The input for sequencing was CD4+ or CD8+ T cells sorted from blood, taken in a trial of the OX40 agonist ivuxolimab. Every receptor here comes from an adult with an advanced solid tumor such as melanoma, head and neck, liver or kidney cancer. Each CDR3 is given with its conserved first and last residue. A D gene is named only where the DNA matches it firmly. Not every row has a clone size; where given, it reads once, few, many or a size class.

j_call	clone_size	v_call	d_call	cdr3_aa	cdr3_nt
TRBJ1-1	-	TRBV5-5	TRBD1	CASSPRQGATEAFF	TGTGCCAGCAGCCCAAGACAGGGGGCCACTGAAGCTTTCTTT
TRBJ1-4	once	TRBV18	TRBD1	CASSRTGTEKLFF	TGTGCCAGCTCCCGGACAGGGACTGAAAAACTGTTTTTT
TRBJ2-3	-	TRBV4-1	TRBD1	CASSQLQGIGGTDTQYF	TGCGCCAGCAGCCAATTACAGGGGATTGGAGGCACAGATACGCAGTATTTT
TRBJ2-2	-	TRBV16	-	CASSQGRLNTGELFF	TGTGCCAGCAGCCAAGGTCGGTTGAACACCGGGGAGCTGTTTTTT
TRBJ2-3	-	TRBV11-3	-	CASSAEATDTQYF	TGTGCCAGCAGCGCAGAGGCCACAGATACGCAGTATTTT
TRBJ1-2	once	TRBV10-2	-	CASSAQQNGYTF	TGCGCCAGCAGTGCACAACAGAATGGCTACACCTTC
TRBJ1-4	-	TRBV11-2	-	CASSLSPSSNEKLFF	TGTGCCAGCAGCTTATCTCCCTCATCTAATGAAAAACTGTTTTTT
TRBJ2-3	few	TRBV7-6	-	CASSHSDSRTDTQYF	TGTGCCAGCAGCCATTCGGACAGCCGCACAGATACGCAGTATTTT
TRBJ1-1	-	TRBV5-1	-	CASSPVTANTEAFF	TGCGCCAGCAGCCCTGTGACAGCAAACACTGAAGCTTTCTTT
TRBJ2-2	-	TRBV7-8	TRBD1	CASSPQGVNGELFF	TGTGCCAGCAGCCCACAGGGGGTTAACGGGGAGCTGTTTTTT
TRBJ1-2	-	TRBV11-1	-	CASSPDSPRGAGGYTF	TGTGCCAGCAGCCCTGATTCCCCCCGGGGGGCTGGCGGCTACACCTTC
TRBJ2-7	-	TRBV27	TRBD1	CASGTARHEQYF	TGTGCCAGCGGGACAGCCAGGCACGAGCAGTACTTC
TRBJ2-7	-	TRBV28	TRBD1	CASSPGQGVTYYEQYF	TGTGCCAGCAGTCCGGGACAGGGGGTTACTTACTACGAGCAGTACTTC
TRBJ1-1	-	TRBV5-4	-	CASSHPRATEAFF	TGTGCCAGCAGTCACCCTAGGGCGACTGAAGCTTTCTTT
TRBJ2-7	once	TRBV6-5	TRBD1	CASSYSGQLTYEQYF	TGTGCCAGCAGTTACTCGGGACAGCTTACCTACGAGCAGTACTTC
TRBJ2-1	-	TRBV30	TRBD2	CAWTIASGMNEQFF	TGTGCCTGGACTATCGCTAGCGGGATGAATGAGCAGTTCTTC
TRBJ1-6	-	TRBV9	-	CASSVAGGGSPLHF	TGTGCCAGCAGCGTAGCCGGTGGCGGATCACCCCTCCACTTT
TRBJ2-1	few	TRBV7-3	TRBD1	CASSPRQGSDEQFF	TGTGCCAGCAGCCCGCGACAGGGCAGCGATGAGCAGTTCTTC
TRBJ1-4	-	TRBV7-9	-	CASSPVGGAEKLFF	TGTGCCAGCAGCCCAGTCGGGGGGGCCGAAAAACTGTTTTTT
TRBJ2-7	few	TRBV2	-	CASIGLFYEQYF	TGTGCCAGCATAGGTCTGTTCTACGAGCAGTACTTC
TRBJ1-1	-	TRBV4-1	TRBD1	CASSPLDRGLTEAFF	TGCGCCAGCAGTCCTCTAGACAGGGGGTTAACTGAAGCTTTCTTT
TRBJ1-2	-	TRBV11-1	TRBD1	CASSLDGTVRFGYTF	TGTGCCAGCAGCTTAGACGGGACAGTACGCTTTGGCTACACCTTC
TRBJ1-2	-	TRBV2	TRBD1	CASRSGTGNGYTF	TGTGCCAGCAGATCCGGGACAGGGAATGGCTACACCTTC
TRBJ1-4	few	TRBV11-2	-	CASSFPRGGHIATNEKLFF	TGTGCCAGCAGCTTCCCTCGAGGGGGGCATATTGCAACTAATGAAAAACTGTTTTTT
TRBJ2-7	-	TRBV2	TRBD1	CASSGTTGQGGYEQYF	TGTGCCAGCAGCGGTACAACGGGACAGGGGGGCTACGAGCAGTACTTC
TRBJ2-7	-	TRBV5-1	-	CASSQAGTPSWYEQYF	TGCGCCAGCTCTCAGGCGGGGACCCCCTCCTGGTACGAGCAGTACTTC
TRBJ2-5	-	TRBV21-1	-	CASSKVLAGGQETQYF	TGTGCCAGCAGCAAAGTCCTAGCGGGAGGCCAAGAGACCCAGTACTTC
TRBJ2-1	-	TRBV5-8	TRBD1	CASSPGQGEQFF	TGTGCCAGCAGCCCTGGACAGGGTGAGCAGTTCTTC
TRBJ2-1	once	TRBV28	-	CASSLYLNEQFF	TGTGCCAGCAGTCTTTACCTCAATGAGCAGTTCTTC
TRBJ1-2	-	TRBV30	-	CAWSVPGSRGGYTF	TGTGCCTGGAGTGTTCCGGGTTCCCGGGGAGGCTACACCTTC
TRBJ2-5	-	TRBV12-5	-	CASGPPYSQETQYF	TGTGCTAGTGGTCCCCCGTACAGCCAAGAGACCCAGTACTTC
TRBJ2-7	-	TRBV5-6	TRBD1	CASSRFSGTVFSYEQYF	TGTGCCAGCAGCCGATTTTCCGGGACAGTATTTTCCTACGAGCAGTACTTC
TRBJ1-1	-	TRBV9	-	CASSVGQRETEAFF	TGTGCCAGCAGCGTAGGGCAACGAGAAACTGAAGCTTTCTTT
TRBJ1-2	-	TRBV4-2	-	CASSQDLGRGEGYGYTF	TGTGCCAGCAGCCAAGATCTGGGAAGAGGGGAGGGCTATGGCTACACCTTC
TRBJ1-3	-	TRBV18	-	CASSSGNTIYF	TGTGCCAGCTCCTCTGGAAACACCATATATTTT
TRBJ2-2	-	TRBV5-1	-	CASGEERWTGELFF	TGCGCCAGCGGGGAGGAACGGTGGACCGGGGAGCTGTTTTTT
TRBJ2-7	-	TRBV30	TRBD1	CASDRGVKQYF	TGTGCCAGCGACAGGGGCGTCAAGCAGTACTTC
TRBJ2-1	-	TRBV5-6	TRBD1	CASSLIKGTDTYNEQFF	TGTGCCAGCAGCTTGATCAAGGGGACAGATACATACAATGAGCAGTTCTTC
TRBJ1-1	-	TRBV11-3	-	CASSTQGNTEAFF	TGTGCCAGCAGCACACAGGGGAACACTGAAGCTTTCTTT
TRBJ1-4	-	TRBV30	-	CAWSVARGREEKLFF	TGTGCCTGGAGTGTTGCAAGGGGAAGAGAGGAAAAACTGTTTTTT
TRBJ2-2	-	TRBV14	-	CASSRISRGLGQNPISLNTGELFF	TGTGCCAGCAGCCGTATATCGCGGGGATTGGGGCAGAATCCGATTTCCTTGAACACCGGGGAGCTGTTTTTT
TRBJ1-3	medium-sized	TRBV7-8	TRBD1	CASSTIGQGAGNTIYF	TGTGCCAGCAGCACCATTGGACAGGGGGCCGGAAACACCATATATTTT
TRBJ1-1	-	TRBV29-1	-	CSVRRNTEAFF	TGCAGCGTTCGGAGGAACACTGAAGCTTTCTTT